This record covers a single T cell receptor (beta chain). Methods used by the authors: Counts of nucleated cells, estimated from reference gene primer amplification, were obtained. Method: immunoSEQ multiplex PCR; TCRdb's copy keeps in-frame clones and lacks some. That table furnishes V, J and clone size, whereas the DNA furnished D and trimming. Here the sample spans a few hundred thousand clones, 88% being singletons. The CDR3 sequence is 17 residues long. V was clipped by 3 bases and J by 10 bases; unmatched bases: 16. From germline, CDR1 is LNHDA and CDR2 SQIVND (reference sequence). The sample comes from a study of blood T cell repertoires in COVID-19. Study details: The cDNA or gDNA used as material had been derived from T cells, B-cell-depleted T cells, or PBMCs.

V is TRBV19 and J is TRBJ1-4, with TRBD1 matching over 8 bases. The sequence came from a woman aged 25-40 years with COVID-19, enrolled during active disease. The material sequenced was peripheral blood. The CDR3 sequence is CASSIPGDRGVFGKLFF. The DNA of the CDR3 is TGTGCCAGTAGTATCCCGGGAGACAGGGGTGTTTTTGGAAAACTGTTTTTT.